This T cell receptor (beta chain) was sequenced during a study of cytomegalovirus exposure and HLA in healthy donors. Study results and limitations: In vitro work confirmed that a few CMV-associated chains recognize CMV antigens. Fewer N-insertions (relative to the approximately 700-donor mean) were reportedly seen in an Asian-associated ancestry cluster in a later analysis.

Germline V lookup: CDR1 SGHRS, CDR2 YFSETQ. This CDR3 is built from 15 residues. The V end was cut by 0 bases, the J end by 0 bases, with 7 bases between. 13 Jbeta primers and 60 Vbeta primers were used for the PCR. Generated by immunoSEQ multiplex PCR, the TCRdb table keeps only in-frame clones and is missing some. The data show more than 95,000 clones, 65% to 80% seen once. To note about this clone: Its antigen is not identified.

The rearrangement joins TRBV5-1 to TRBJ1-5; tentatively, D is TRBD1 (5 bases). This TCR was sampled from a man aged 25-45 years in good health and CMV-seronegative. Sequencing was performed on PBMCs. CDR3: CASSLEGYSNQPQHF. CDR3 bases: TGCGCCAGCAGCTTGGAGGGGTATAGCAATCAGCCCCAGCATTTT.